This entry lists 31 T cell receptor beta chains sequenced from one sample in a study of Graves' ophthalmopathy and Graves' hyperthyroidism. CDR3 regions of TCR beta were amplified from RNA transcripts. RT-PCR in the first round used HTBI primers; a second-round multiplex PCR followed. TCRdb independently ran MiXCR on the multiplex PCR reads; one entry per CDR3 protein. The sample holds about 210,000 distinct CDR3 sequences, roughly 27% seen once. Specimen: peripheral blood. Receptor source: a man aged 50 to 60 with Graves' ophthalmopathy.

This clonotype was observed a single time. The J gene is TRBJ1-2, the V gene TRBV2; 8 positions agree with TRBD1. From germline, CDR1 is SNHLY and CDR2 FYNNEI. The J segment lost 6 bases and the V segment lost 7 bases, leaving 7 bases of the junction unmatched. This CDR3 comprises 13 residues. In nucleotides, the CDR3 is TGTGCCAGCATACCGGACAGGGATAATGGCTACACCTTC. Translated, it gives CASIPDRDNGYTF.

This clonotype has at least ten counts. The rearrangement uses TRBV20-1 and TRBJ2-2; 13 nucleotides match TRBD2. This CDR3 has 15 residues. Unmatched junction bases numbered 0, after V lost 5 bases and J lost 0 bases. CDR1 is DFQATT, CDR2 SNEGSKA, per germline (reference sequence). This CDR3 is CSAGTSGANTGELFF. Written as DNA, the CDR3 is TGCAGTGCTGGGACTAGCGGGGCGAACACCGGGGAGCTGTTTTTT.

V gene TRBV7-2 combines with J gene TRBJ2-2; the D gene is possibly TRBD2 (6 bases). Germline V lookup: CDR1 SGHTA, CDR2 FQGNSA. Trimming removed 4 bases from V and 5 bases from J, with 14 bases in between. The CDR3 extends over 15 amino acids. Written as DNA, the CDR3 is TGTGCCAGCAGCTCCCGGGACTTAGGGACCGGGGAGCTGTTTTTT. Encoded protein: CASSSRDLGTGELFF.

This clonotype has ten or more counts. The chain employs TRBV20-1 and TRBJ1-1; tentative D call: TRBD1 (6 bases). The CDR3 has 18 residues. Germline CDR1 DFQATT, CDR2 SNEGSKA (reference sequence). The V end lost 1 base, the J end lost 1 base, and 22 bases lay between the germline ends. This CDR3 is CSARVGAPGLHTNTEAFF. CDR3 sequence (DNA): TGCAGTGCTAGAGTGGGGGCCCCCGGACTCCACACGAACACTGAAGCTTTCTTT.

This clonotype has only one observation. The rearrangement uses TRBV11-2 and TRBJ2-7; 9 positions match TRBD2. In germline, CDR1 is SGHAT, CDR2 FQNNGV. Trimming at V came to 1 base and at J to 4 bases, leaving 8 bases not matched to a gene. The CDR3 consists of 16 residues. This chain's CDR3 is CASSLGGAGGLYEQYF. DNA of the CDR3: TGTGCCAGCAGCTTAGGGGGAGCGGGAGGCCTTTACGAGCAGTACTTC.

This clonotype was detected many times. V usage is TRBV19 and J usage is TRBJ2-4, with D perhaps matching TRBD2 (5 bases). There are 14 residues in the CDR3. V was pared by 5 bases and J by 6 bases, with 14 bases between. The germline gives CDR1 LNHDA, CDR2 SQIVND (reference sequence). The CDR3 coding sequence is TGTGCCAGTAGTCCCGGGGTAGCTGGAAACATTCAGTACTTC. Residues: CASSPGVAGNIQYF.

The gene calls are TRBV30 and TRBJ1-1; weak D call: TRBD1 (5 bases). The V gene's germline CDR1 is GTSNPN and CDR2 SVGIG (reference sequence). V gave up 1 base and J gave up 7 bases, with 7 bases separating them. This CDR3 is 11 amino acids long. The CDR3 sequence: CAWSGTFEAFF. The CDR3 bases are TGTGCCTGGAGTGGGACATTTGAAGCTTTCTTT.

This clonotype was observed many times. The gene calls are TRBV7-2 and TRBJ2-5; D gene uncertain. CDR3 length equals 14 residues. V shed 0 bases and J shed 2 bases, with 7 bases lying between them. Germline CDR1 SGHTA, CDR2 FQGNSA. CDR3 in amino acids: CASSLAWRQETQYF. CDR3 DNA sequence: TGTGCCAGCAGCTTAGCGTGGCGGCAAGAGACCCAGTACTTC.

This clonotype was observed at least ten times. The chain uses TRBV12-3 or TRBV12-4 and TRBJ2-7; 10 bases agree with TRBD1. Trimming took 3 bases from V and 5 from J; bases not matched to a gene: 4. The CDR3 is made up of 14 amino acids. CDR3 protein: CASSFGDRGNEQYF. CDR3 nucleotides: TGTGCCAGCAGTTTTGGGGACAGGGGCAACGAGCAGTACTTC.

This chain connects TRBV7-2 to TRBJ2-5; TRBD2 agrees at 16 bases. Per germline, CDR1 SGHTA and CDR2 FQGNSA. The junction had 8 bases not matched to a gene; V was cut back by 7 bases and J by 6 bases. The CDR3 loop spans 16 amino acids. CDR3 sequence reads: CASNTGLAGGWKTQYF. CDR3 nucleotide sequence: TGTGCCAGCAATACGGGACTAGCGGGAGGGTGGAAGACCCAGTACTTC. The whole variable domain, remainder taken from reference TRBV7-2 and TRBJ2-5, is GAGVSQSPSNKVTEKGKDVELRCDPISGHTALYWYRQSLGQGLEFLIYFQGNSAPDKSGLPSDRFSAERTGGSVSTLTIQRTQQEDSAVYLCASNTGLAGGWKTQYFGPGTRLLVL.

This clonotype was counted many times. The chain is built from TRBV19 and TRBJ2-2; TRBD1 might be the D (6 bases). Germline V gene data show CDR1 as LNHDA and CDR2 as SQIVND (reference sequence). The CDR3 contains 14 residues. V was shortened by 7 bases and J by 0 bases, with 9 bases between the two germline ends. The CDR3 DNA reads TGTGCCAGTACCCGACAGGCGAACACCGGGGAGCTGTTTTTT. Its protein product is CASTRQANTGELFF.

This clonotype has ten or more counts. CDR3 bases: TGTGCCAGCAGGCAGTCAGGGCGGGATAGCTCCTACGAGCAGTACTTC. Translated, it gives CASRQSGRDSSYEQYF. The chain couples TRBV12-3 or TRBV12-4 to TRBJ2-7; perhaps TRBD2 as D (6 bases). The CDR3 is 16 amino acids. V lost 6 bases and J lost 0, with 18 bases in between.

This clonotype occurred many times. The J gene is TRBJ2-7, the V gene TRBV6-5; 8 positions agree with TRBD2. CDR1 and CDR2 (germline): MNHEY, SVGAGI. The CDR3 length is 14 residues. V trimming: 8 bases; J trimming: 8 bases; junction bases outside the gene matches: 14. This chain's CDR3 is CASSSLGREGQQYF. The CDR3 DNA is TGTGCCAGCTCTTCCCTCGGGAGGGAAGGGCAGCAGTACTTC.

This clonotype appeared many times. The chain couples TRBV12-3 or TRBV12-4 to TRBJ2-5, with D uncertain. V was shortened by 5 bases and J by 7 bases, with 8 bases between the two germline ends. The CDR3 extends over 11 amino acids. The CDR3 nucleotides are TGTGCCAGCAGTAGAATCGGGACCCAGTACTTC. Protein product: CASSRIGTQYF.

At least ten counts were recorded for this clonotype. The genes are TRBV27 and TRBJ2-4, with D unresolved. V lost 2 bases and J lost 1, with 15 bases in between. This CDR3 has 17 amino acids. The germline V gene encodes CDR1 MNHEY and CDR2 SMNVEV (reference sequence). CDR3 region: CASSLDAGRFAKNIQYF. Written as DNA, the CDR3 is TGTGCCAGCAGTTTAGACGCAGGTCGGTTCGCCAAAAACATTCAGTACTTC.

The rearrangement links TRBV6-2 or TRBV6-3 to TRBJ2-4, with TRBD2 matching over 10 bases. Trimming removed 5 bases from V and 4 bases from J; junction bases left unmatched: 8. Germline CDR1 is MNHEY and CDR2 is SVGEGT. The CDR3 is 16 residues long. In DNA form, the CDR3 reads TGTGCCAGCAGTCACTGGACTAGCGGAGGAAAAAACATTCAGTACTTC. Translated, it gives CASSHWTSGGKNIQYF.

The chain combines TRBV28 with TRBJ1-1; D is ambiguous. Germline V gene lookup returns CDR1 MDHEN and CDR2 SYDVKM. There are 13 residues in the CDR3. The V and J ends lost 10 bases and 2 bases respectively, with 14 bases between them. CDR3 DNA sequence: TGTGCCACAAGCCTACAGATTAACACTGAAGCTTTCTTT. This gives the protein CATSLQINTEAFF.

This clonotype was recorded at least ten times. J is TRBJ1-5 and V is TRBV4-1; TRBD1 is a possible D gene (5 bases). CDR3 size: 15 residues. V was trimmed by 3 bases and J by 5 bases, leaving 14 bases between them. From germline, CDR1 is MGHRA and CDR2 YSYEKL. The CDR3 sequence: CASSQDGAVDQPQHF. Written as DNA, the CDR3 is TGCGCCAGCAGCCAGGATGGGGCGGTGGATCAGCCCCAGCATTTT.

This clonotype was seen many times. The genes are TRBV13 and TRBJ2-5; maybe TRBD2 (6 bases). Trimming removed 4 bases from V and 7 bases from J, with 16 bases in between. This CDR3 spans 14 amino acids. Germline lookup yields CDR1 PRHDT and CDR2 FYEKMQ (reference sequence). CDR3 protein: CASSSTSWAWTQYF. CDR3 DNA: TGTGCCAGCAGCTCGACTAGTTGGGCATGGACCCAGTACTTC.

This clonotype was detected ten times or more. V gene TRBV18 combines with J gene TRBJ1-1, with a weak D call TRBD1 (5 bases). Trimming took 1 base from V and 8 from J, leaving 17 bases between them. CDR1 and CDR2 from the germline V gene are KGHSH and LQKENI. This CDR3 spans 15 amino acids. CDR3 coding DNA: TGTGCCAGCTCACCACTCCCAAGTCCCGGGGCCGAAGCTTTCTTT. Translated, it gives CASSPLPSPGAEAFF.

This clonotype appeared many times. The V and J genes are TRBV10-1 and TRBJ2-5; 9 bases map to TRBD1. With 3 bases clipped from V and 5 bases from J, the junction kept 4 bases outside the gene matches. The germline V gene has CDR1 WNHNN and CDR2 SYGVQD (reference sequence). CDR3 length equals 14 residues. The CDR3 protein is CASSDYRGQETQYF. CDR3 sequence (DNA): TGCGCCAGCAGTGACTACAGGGGGCAGGAGACCCAGTACTTC.

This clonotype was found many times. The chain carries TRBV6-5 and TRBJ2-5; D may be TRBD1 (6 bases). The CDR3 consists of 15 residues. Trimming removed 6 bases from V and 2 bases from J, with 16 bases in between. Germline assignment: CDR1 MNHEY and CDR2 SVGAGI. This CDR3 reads CASSSFRGMQETQYF. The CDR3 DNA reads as TGTGCCAGCAGCTCCTTCAGGGGTATGCAAGAGACCCAGTACTTC.

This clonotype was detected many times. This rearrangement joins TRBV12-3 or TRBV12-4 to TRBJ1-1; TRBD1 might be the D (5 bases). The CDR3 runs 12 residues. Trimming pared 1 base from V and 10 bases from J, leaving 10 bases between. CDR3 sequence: CASSLGARVAFF. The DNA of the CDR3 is TGTGCCAGCAGTTTAGGCGCCAGGGTAGCTTTCTTT.

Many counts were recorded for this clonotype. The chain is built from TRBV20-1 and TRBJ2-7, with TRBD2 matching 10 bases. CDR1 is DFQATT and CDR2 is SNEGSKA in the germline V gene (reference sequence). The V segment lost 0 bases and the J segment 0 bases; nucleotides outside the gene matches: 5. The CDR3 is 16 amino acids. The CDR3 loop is CSARELAGISSYEQYF. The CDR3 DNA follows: TGCAGTGCTAGAGAACTAGCGGGAATTAGCTCCTACGAGCAGTACTTC.

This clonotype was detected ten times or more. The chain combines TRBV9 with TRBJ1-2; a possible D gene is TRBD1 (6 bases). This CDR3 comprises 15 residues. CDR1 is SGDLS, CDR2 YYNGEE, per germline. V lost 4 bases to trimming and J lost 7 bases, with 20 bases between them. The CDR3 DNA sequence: TGTGCCAGCAGCCCCCGAGGGGGGGCTTCTGGTGGCTACACCTTC. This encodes CASSPRGGASGGYTF.

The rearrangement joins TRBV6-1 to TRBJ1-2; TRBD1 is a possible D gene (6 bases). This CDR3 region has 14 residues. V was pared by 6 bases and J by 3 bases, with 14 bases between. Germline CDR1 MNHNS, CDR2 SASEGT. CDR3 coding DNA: TGTGCCAGCAGAGACGACAGGAAACACTATGGCTACACCTTC. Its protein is CASRDDRKHYGYTF.

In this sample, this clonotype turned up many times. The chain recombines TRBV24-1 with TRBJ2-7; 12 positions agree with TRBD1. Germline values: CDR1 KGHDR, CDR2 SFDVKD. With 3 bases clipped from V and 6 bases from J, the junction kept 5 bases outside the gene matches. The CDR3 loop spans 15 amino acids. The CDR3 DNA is TGTGCCACCAGTGATCCGGGACAGGGGGCCATCGAGCAGTACTTC. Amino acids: CATSDPGQGAIEQYF.

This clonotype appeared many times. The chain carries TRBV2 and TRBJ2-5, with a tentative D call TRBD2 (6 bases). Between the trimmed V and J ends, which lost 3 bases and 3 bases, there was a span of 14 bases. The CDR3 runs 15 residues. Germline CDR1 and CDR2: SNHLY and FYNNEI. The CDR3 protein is CASSDIAVNEETQYF. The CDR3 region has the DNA TGTGCCAGCAGTGATATAGCGGTGAATGAAGAGACCCAGTACTTC.

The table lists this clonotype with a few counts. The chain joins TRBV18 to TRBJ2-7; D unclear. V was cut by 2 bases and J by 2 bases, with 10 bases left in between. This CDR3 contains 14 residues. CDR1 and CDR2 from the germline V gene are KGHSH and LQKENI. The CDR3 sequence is CASSPGFGPYEQYF. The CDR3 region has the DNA TGTGCCAGCTCACCAGGGTTTGGGCCCTACGAGCAGTACTTC.

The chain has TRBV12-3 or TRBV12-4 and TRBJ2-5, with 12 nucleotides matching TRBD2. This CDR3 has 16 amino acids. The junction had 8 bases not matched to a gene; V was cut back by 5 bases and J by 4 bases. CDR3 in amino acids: CASSPPSGGARETQYF. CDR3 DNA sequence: TGTGCCAGCAGTCCCCCTAGCGGGGGGGCACGAGAGACCCAGTACTTC.

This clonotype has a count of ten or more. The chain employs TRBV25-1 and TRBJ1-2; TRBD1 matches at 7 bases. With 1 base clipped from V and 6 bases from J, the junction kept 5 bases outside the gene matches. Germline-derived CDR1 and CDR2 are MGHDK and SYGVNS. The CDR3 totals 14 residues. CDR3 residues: CASSEWGQLHGYTF. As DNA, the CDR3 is TGTGCCAGCAGTGAATGGGGACAGCTACATGGCTACACCTTC.